A single sample is the source of the 32 T cell receptor beta chains below, sequenced in a study of glioma-infiltrating T cells. TCR alpha and beta CDR3 regions were amplified from RNA using iRepertoire nested multiplex PCR. TCRdb reanalysed the multiplex PCR reads using MiXCR and keeps one entry per CDR3 protein. The table lists approximately 110,000 distinct CDR3 sequences, 20% to 25% of them singletons, with around 15% in the top ten. The sequenced sample was glioma tissue, nonneoplastic brain tissue, or PBMCs (not recorded which). All receptors come from a human donor with low-grade glioma or glioblastoma, undergoing nonglioma brain surgery, or in good health (not recorded which).

This clonotype was counted a few times. A clone one base away is much larger, so this may be a read error. The V call is TRBV29-1, the J call TRBJ2-7, with D perhaps TRBD1 (5 bases). Trimming pared 4 bases from V and 2 bases from J, leaving 15 bases between. Looked up from germline, CDR1 is SQVTM and CDR2 is ANQGSEA. The CDR3 contains 14 residues. The CDR3, as DNA: TGCAGCGTTGGAGGTGTAGACAGCCCCTACGAGCAGTACTTC. Translation: CSVGGVDSPYEQYF.

Many counts were recorded for this clonotype. This chain links TRBV7-9 with TRBJ2-7; possible D gene TRBD1, 7 bases. V shed 7 bases and J shed 0 bases, with 16 bases lying between them. The CDR3 runs 15 residues. The germline gives CDR1 SEHNR, CDR2 FQNEAQ (reference sequence). CDR3 DNA: TGTGCCAGCAACTCACCGGAGGGGGCCTCCTACGAGCAGTACTTC. Protein sequence: CASNSPEGASYEQYF.

To note about this clonotype: Just one base apart from a much larger clone, this may be a read error. The genes are TRBV20-1 and TRBJ2-3, with 11 bases identical to TRBD2. The J segment lost 1 base and the V segment lost 8 bases, leaving 5 bases of the junction unmatched. The length of the CDR3 is 14 residues. CDR1 and CDR2 (germline): DFQATT, SNEGSKA (reference sequence). CDR3 coding DNA: TGCAGTTCTAAGGGACTAGCGGGCACAGATACGCAGTATTTT. It translates to CSSKGLAGTDTQYF.

As to this clonotype: Its ends do not fully match the called genes, so a read error is possible. CDR3 loop: CSASRGTFSCNEQFF. The CDR3 coding sequence is TGCAGTGCTAGCCGAGGGACATTCTCCTGCAATGAGCAGTTCTTC. The gene calls are TRBV20-1 and TRBJ2-1; tentative D call: TRBD1 (6 bases). The CDR3 sequence is 15 residues long. The germline gives CDR1 DFQATT, CDR2 SNEGSKA (reference sequence).

The sample holds many counts of this clonotype. The V gene is TRBV25-1, the J gene TRBJ2-7; unclear D gene. The CDR3 runs to 11 residues. V was cut by 6 bases and J by 3 bases, with 6 bases left in between. Germline assignment: CDR1 MGHDK and CDR2 SYGVNS. The CDR3 region has the DNA TGTGCCAGCAGCGGTTACTACGAGCAGTACTTC. This translates into CASSGYYEQYF.

This clonotype was seen more than once but under ten times. The rearrangement uses TRBV19 and TRBJ2-3; D tentatively reads TRBD1 or TRBD2 (5 bases each). The CDR3 totals 16 residues. V lost 2 bases, J lost 2 bases, and 14 bases lay in between. Germline CDR1 and CDR2: LNHDA and SQIVND (reference sequence). CDR3 loop: CASSIRGREYTDTQYF. CDR3 DNA sequence: TGTGCCAGTAGTATAAGGGGCAGGGAGTACACAGATACGCAGTATTTT.

Comment on this clonotype: A clone one base away is much larger, so this may be a read error. The V gene is TRBV19, the J gene TRBJ2-7; the D is unclear. Germline V gene lookup returns CDR1 LNHDA and CDR2 SQIVND (reference sequence). The CDR3 spans 14 residues. The ends were cut back, 5 bases at V and 0 bases at J, with 11 bases in the middle. CDR3 region: CASSVVGSSYEQYF. In DNA form, the CDR3 reads TGTGCCAGTAGTGTAGTCGGCAGCTCCTACGAGCAGTACTTC.

About this clonotype: A read error may be the cause here, since a much bigger clone is one base away. The chain joins TRBV7-2 to TRBJ2-3; TRBD2 aligns across 8 bases. This CDR3 spans 13 amino acids. In germline, CDR1 is SGHTA, CDR2 FQGNSA. The CDR3 nucleotides are TGTGCCTCGGGAGGGAGGGGCACAGATACGAAGTATTTT. As protein: CASGGRGTDTKYF.

V and J are TRBV5-1 and TRBJ2-7, with 13 bases fitting TRBD2. Germline V gene sequence: CDR1 SGHRS, CDR2 YFSETQ. Trimming at V came to 4 bases and at J to 4 bases, leaving 5 bases not matched to a gene. This CDR3 is 15 amino acids long. The CDR3 is CASSMGLAGIYEQYF. The CDR3, as DNA: TGCGCCAGCAGCATGGGACTAGCGGGGATTTACGAGCAGTACTTC.

This clonotype appeared a few times. The chain uses TRBV11-2 and TRBJ2-7; the match to TRBD2 covers 7 bases. CDR1 is SGHAT and CDR2 is FQNNGV in the germline V gene. The CDR3 contains 15 residues. The J segment lost 3 bases and the V segment lost 1 base, leaving 6 bases of the junction unmatched. This CDR3 reads CASSLGASGLYEQYF. The DNA of the CDR3 is TGTGCCAGCAGCTTAGGGGCTAGCGGACTCTACGAGCAGTACTTC.

Comment on this clonotype: A much larger clone differs from this one at a single base, so this may be a read error. The genes are TRBV7-2 and TRBJ2-5; TRBD1 agrees at 7 bases. Germline trimming cut 5 bases from V and 1 base from J; bases unmatched to any gene: 7. The germline V gene has CDR1 SGHTA and CDR2 FQGNSA. The CDR3 covers 15 residues. For the CDR3, the DNA is TGTGCCAGCAGCGCCTTGACAGGGTGCCAAGAGACCCAGTACTTC. It is translated as CASSALTGCQETQYF.

This clonotype occurred many times. The J gene is TRBJ2-3, the V gene TRBV5-5; 8 bases agree with TRBD2. CDR3 length: 15 residues. Germline V gene data show CDR1 as SGHKS and CDR2 as YYEKEE (reference sequence). After removal of 4 bases from V and 1 base from J, the junction contained 5 bases not matched to a gene. For the CDR3, the DNA is TGTGCCAGCAGCAGAGGAGCGGGAGGCACAGATACGCAGTATTTT. Its protein is CASSRGAGGTDTQYF.

Regarding this clonotype: A read error may be the cause here, since a much bigger clone is one base away. V gene TRBV29-1 combines with J gene TRBJ2-5, with 8 positions matching TRBD1. Germline CDR1 reads SQVTM; CDR2 reads ANQGSEA. The CDR3 totals 14 residues. For the CDR3, the DNA is TGCAGCGTTGGCTTGGACAGGGAAGGTGGGACCAAGTACTTC. It translates to CSVGLDREGGTKYF. Supplemented by reference TRBV29-1 and TRBJ2-5, the full variable domain reads SAVISQKPSRDICQRGTSLTIQCQVDSQVTMMFWYRQQPGQSLTLIATANQGSEATYESGFVIDKFPISRPNLTFSTLTVSNMSPEDSSIYLCSVGLDREGGTKYFGPGTRLLVL.

This clonotype was recorded many times. The chain links TRBV2 to TRBJ2-1; weak D call: TRBD2 (5 bases). The CDR3 has 13 amino acids. Trimming took 5 bases from V and 5 from J, leaving 10 bases between them. Germline-derived CDR1 and CDR2 are SNHLY and FYNNEI. CDR3 amino acids: CASSRDGNNEQFF. Here the CDR3 DNA reads TGTGCCAGCAGTCGGGATGGGAACAATGAGCAGTTCTTC.

Comment on this clonotype: A much larger clone differs by one base, so this may be a read error. The chain carries TRBV5-1 and TRBJ1-1, with D unresolved. Germline CDR1 reads SGHRS; CDR2 reads YFSETQ. V lost 1 base to trimming and J lost 2 bases, with 15 bases between them. CDR3 length equals 16 residues. The CDR3 DNA follows: TGCGCCAGCAGCTTGAAGATAGGAGGAGTCAACACTGAAGCTTTCTTT. This sequence encodes CASSLKIGGVNTEAFF.

The sample holds a few counts of this clonotype. Given a much more abundant clone one base away, this may be a read error. The CDR3 does not close with the conserved phenylalanine or tryptophan, likely indicating a read error. The chain joins TRBV2 to TRBJ2-1; 8 positions match TRBD2. This CDR3 spans 13 amino acids. Germline CDR1 and CDR2: SNHLY and FYNNEI. J gave up 2 bases and V 10 bases, and 4 bases lay outside the gene matches. The CDR3 DNA sequence: TGTGCCACTACTAGCGGACCCTACAATGAGCAGTTCCTC. It yields the protein CATTSGPYNEQFL.

This chain joins TRBV30 and TRBJ1-1; TRBD1 aligns across 7 bases. Unmatched junction bases numbered 1, after V lost 3 bases and J lost 0 bases. The length of the CDR3 is 13 residues. Germline loops: CDR1 GTSNPN, CDR2 SVGIG (reference sequence). In DNA, the CDR3 is TGTGCCTGGAGAACAGGGGTGAACACTGAAGCTTTCTTT. The encoded protein is CAWRTGVNTEAFF.

Ten or more counts support this clonotype. The rearrangement uses TRBV15 and TRBJ2-3; 8 bases are shared with TRBD2. The J segment lost 4 bases and the V segment lost 8 bases, leaving 5 bases of the junction unmatched. CDR1 is LNHNV and CDR2 is YYDKDF in the germline V gene (reference sequence). The CDR3 has 13 residues. In DNA, the CDR3 is TGTGCCACCGAGTTCGGGGGGGCAGATACGCAGTATTTT. Its translation is CATEFGGADTQYF.

The genes are TRBV5-1 and TRBJ1-4, with D tentatively TRBD1 (6 bases). V was shortened by 4 bases and J by 6 bases, with 16 bases between the two germline ends. Germline CDR1 reads SGHRS; CDR2 reads YFSETQ. The CDR3 consists of 15 residues. CDR3 sequence: CASSDSGTPDEKLFF. CDR3 DNA: TGCGCCAGCAGCGACTCCGGGACACCAGATGAAAAACTGTTTTTT.

In its sample, this clonotype was seen a few times. This chain connects TRBV18 to TRBJ2-7; the D gene could be TRBD1 or TRBD2 (5 bases each). The CDR3 consists of 15 residues. Trimming took 0 bases from V and 7 from J, leaving 16 bases between them. The germline V gene encodes CDR1 KGHSH and CDR2 LQKENI. The CDR3 protein is CASSPPGTVVMEQYF. In nucleotides, the CDR3 is TGTGCCAGCTCACCACCTGGGACGGTGGTGATGGAGCAGTACTTC.

This clonotype has a count of ten or more. The chain recombines TRBV4-3 with TRBJ2-1, with D possibly matching TRBD2 (5 bases). The CDR3 extends over 14 amino acids. The V end was cut by 1 base, the J end by 2 bases, with 6 bases between. In germline, CDR1 is LGHNA, CDR2 YSLEER. CDR3 DNA: TGCGCCAGCAGCCAAGTCGGGGCCTACAATGAGCAGTTCTTC. This encodes CASSQVGAYNEQFF.

In this sample, this clonotype turned up many times. This chain uses TRBV6-4 with TRBJ2-1; TRBD1 is a possible D gene (5 bases). Trimming took off 0 bases at V and 4 bases at J, with 16 bases between the two ends. CDR3 length: 17 amino acids. Germline CDR1 MRHNA, CDR2 SNTAGT. Here the CDR3 DNA reads TGTGCCAGCAGTGACTCCCCTCAGGGAATGGGGTACAATGAGCAGTTCTTC. Translated: CASSDSPQGMGYNEQFF.

To note about this clonotype: This may be a read error: a much more frequent sequence differs by one nucleotide. This chain uses TRBV7-2 with TRBJ2-7, with 11 bases that match TRBD2. With V trimmed by 8 bases and J by 4 bases, 10 bases remained unmatched. Germline CDR1 reads SGHTA; CDR2 reads FQGNSA. The CDR3 runs 15 residues. The CDR3 DNA is TGTGCCAGCGGCACACTTAGCGGGAGGGCTTACGAGCAGTACTTC. This codes for CASGTLSGRAYEQYF. The entire variable domain, with the rest obtained from reference TRBV7-2 and TRBJ2-7, is as follows: GAGVSQSPSNKVTEKGKDVELRCDPISGHTALYWYRQSLGQGLEFLIYFQGNSAPDKSGLPSDRFSAERTGGSVSTLTIQRTQQEDSAVYLCASGTLSGRAYEQYFGPGTRLTVT.

Note on this clonotype: A much larger clonotype is one base distant, so this may be a read error. The V call is TRBV28, the J call TRBJ1-2; possibly TRBD1 for D (5 bases). Per the germline V gene, CDR1 is MDHEN and CDR2 is SYDVKM. Between the trimmed V and J ends, which lost 5 bases and 6 bases, there was a span of 22 bases. The CDR3 totals 16 residues. CDR3 residues: CASSPHPRTPMDGYTF. CDR3 in DNA: TGTGCCAGCAGTCCCCACCCTCGGACACCTATGGATGGCTACACCTTC.

Many counts were recorded for this clonotype. The V gene is TRBV4-3, the J gene TRBJ1-2; 8 bases are a match to TRBD1. Germline CDR1 is LGHNA and CDR2 is YSLEER. Germline trimming cut 0 bases from V and 5 bases from J; bases unmatched to any gene: 5. The CDR3 contains 15 residues. CDR3 nucleotide sequence: TGCGCCAGCAGCCAAGATGCAGGGGGCGAGTATGGCTACACCTTC. Its translation is CASSQDAGGEYGYTF.

This clonotype was observed many times. The CDR3 DNA reads TGTGCCAGCAGAACCGGGACTAGCACAGATACGCAGTATTTT. It translates to CASRTGTSTDTQYF. V is TRBV7-2 and J is TRBJ2-3; a possible D gene is TRBD2 (6 bases). Trimming shortened V by 6 bases and J by 0 bases, and 10 bases separated the two germline ends. This CDR3 spans 14 amino acids. The germline V gene encodes CDR1 SGHTA and CDR2 FQGNSA.

This clonotype was observed at least ten times. This chain links TRBV7-8 with TRBJ2-1; TRBD2 matches at 8 bases. The V and J ends lost 3 bases and 2 bases, in that order; junction bases with no gene match: 6. Germline-derived CDR1 and CDR2 are SGHVS and FQNEAQ. The CDR3 is made up of 16 amino acids. The CDR3 DNA reads as TGTGCCAGCAGCTTTTTTAGCGGGATCACCTACAATGAGCAGTTCTTC. This translates into CASSFFSGITYNEQFF.

This clonotype was seen a handful of times. The chain joins TRBV7-3 to TRBJ2-1; 11 nucleotides align to TRBD1. V gave up 4 bases and J gave up 8 bases; unmatched junction bases: 7. Germline V gene sequence: CDR1 SGHTA, CDR2 FQGTGA. The CDR3 runs to 15 residues. This CDR3 is CASSWDRGGFDEQFF. The CDR3 nucleotides are TGTGCCAGCAGCTGGGACAGGGGGGGATTCGATGAGCAGTTCTTC.

This clonotype was found a few times. The gene calls are TRBV5-1 and TRBJ2-1, with D possibly TRBD2 on 5 matching bases. Trimming removed 2 bases from V and 5 bases from J, with 17 bases in between. The germline V gene has CDR1 SGHRS and CDR2 YFSETQ. The CDR3 contains 16 residues. The CDR3 sequence: CASSLFKRSDNNEQFF. The CDR3 bases are TGCGCCAGCAGCTTATTCAAGCGGAGTGACAACAATGAGCAGTTCTTC. The variable domain in full, with the rest retrieved from reference TRBV5-1 and TRBJ2-1, is KAGVTQTPRYLIKTRGQQVTLSCSPISGHRSVSWYQQTPGQGLQFLFEYFSETQRNKGNFPGRFSGRQFSNSRSEMNVSTLELGDSALYLCASSLFKRSDNNEQFFGPGTRLTVL.

This clonotype has ten or more counts. V is TRBV4-1 and J is TRBJ2-7; a weak D match, TRBD1 (5 bases). Per germline, CDR1 MGHRA and CDR2 YSYEKL. V was pared by 2 bases and J by 9 bases, with 14 bases between. CDR3 length: 13 residues. This CDR3 is CASSQLTRDWQYF. The CDR3 nucleotides are TGCGCCAGCAGCCAATTAACCAGGGATTGGCAGTACTTC.

At least ten counts were recorded for this clonotype. This chain uses TRBV27 with TRBJ1-6; the D is unclear. This CDR3 comprises 16 residues. Germline CDR1 reads MNHEY; CDR2 reads SMNVEV (reference sequence). Trimming cost V 5 bases and J 1 base, with 12 bases left between them. In DNA, the CDR3 is TGTGCCAGCAGTGAAGGAACCGGGTCCTATAATTCACCCCTCCACTTT. It codes for CASSEGTGSYNSPLHF.

The chain employs TRBV6-6 and TRBJ2-7; TRBD2 aligns across 7 bases. This CDR3 has 18 residues. Germline loops: CDR1 MNHNY, CDR2 SVGAGI (reference sequence). J gave up 3 bases and V 2 bases, and 16 bases lay outside the gene matches. The chain's CDR3 is CASSYGTRTRPTDYEQYF. CDR3 DNA sequence: TGTGCCAGCAGTTACGGGACCAGGACTAGACCGACCGACTACGAGCAGTACTTC.